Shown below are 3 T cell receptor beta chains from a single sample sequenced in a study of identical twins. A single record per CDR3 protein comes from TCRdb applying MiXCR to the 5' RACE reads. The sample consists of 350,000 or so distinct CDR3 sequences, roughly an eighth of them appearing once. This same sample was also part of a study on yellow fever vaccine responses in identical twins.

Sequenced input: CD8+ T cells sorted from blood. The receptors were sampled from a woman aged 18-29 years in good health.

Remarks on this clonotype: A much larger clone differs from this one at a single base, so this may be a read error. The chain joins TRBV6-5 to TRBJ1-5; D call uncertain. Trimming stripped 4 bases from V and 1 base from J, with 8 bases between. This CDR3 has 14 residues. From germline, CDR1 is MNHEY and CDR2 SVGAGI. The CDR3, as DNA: TGTGCCAGCAGTTTCTCGGACAGCAATCAGCCCCAGCATTTT. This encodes CASSFSDSNQPQHF.

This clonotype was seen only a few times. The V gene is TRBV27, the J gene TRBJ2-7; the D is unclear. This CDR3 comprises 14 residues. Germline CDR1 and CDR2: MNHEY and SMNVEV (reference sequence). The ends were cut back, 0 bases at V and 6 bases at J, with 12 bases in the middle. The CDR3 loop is CASSLSNQVAEQYF. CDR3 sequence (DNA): TGTGCCAGCAGTTTATCGAATCAGGTCGCCGAGCAGTACTTC.

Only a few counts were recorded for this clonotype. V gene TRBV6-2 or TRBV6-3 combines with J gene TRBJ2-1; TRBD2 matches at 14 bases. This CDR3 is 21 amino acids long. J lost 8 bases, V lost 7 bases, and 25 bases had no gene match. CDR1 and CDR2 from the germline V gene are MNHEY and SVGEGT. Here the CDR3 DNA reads TGTGCCAGCACCCCGAGCCGACGGGGGCTAAGACTAGCGGGAGGGTTCGATGAGCAGTTCTTC. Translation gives CASTPSRRGLRLAGGFDEQFF.